These 11 T cell receptor beta chains share one sample of origin, sequenced in a study of beta chain features in type 1 diabetes. What was sequenced were expressed TCRB transcripts, since all of the isolated RNA had been reverse transcribed. The table came from immunoSEQ multiplex PCR; TCRdb's copy has only in-frame clones and leaves some out. The sample contains over 500,000 clones, roughly 15% of which appear only once. Sequenced: naive CD4+ T cells from blood. Receptor source: a man between 18 and 35 years old in good health.

The CDR3 loop reads CASSLDALSSYNEQFF. The CDR3 nucleotides read TGCGCCAGCAGCTTGGACGCTCTGAGCTCCTACAATGAGCAGTTCTTC. V and J are TRBV5-1 and TRBJ2-1, with D hard to call. This CDR3 comprises 16 residues. Trimming pared 0 bases from V and 0 bases from J, leaving 10 bases between. Germline lookup yields CDR1 SGHRS and CDR2 YFSETQ.

This clone turned up a few times. The chain employs TRBV10-3 and TRBJ1-5, with D possibly being TRBD1 (5 bases). The V end was cut by 3 bases, the J end by 5 bases, with 14 bases between. CDR1 ENHRY and CDR2 SYGVKD come from the germline V gene. CDR3 size: 15 residues. The CDR3: CAISEKTALHQPQHF. The CDR3 DNA follows: TGTGCCATCAGTGAAAAGACAGCTCTTCATCAGCCCCAGCATTTT.

V gene TRBV12-5 combines with J gene TRBJ2-1, with D tentatively TRBD2 (6 bases). The germline CDR1 and CDR2 sequences are LGHNT and FRNRAP. This CDR3 is built from 17 residues. The ends were cut back, 0 bases at V and 7 bases at J, with 19 bases in the middle. CDR3 in DNA: TGTGCTAGTGGTTTGGTACTGCTCGCGGGAAGTCCAAATGAGCAGTTCTTC. Translation: CASGLVLLAGSPNEQFF. The variable domain in full, completed from reference TRBV12-5 and TRBJ2-1, reads DARVTQTPRHKVTEMGQEVTMRCQPILGHNTVFWYRQTMMQGLELLAYFRNRAPLDDSGMPKDRFSAEMPDATLATLKIQPSEPRDSAVYFCASGLVLLAGSPNEQFFGPGTRLTVL.

The rearrangement links TRBV5-4 to TRBJ2-3; TRBD2 matches at 10 bases. The V segment lost 0 bases and the J segment 4 bases; nucleotides outside the gene matches: 11. Germline CDR1 SGHNT, CDR2 YYREEE (reference sequence). The length of the CDR3 is 18 residues. CDR3 coding DNA: TGTGCCAGCAGCTTGGACCTAGCGGGGGTAACGGGACCAGATACGCAGTATTTT. This encodes CASSLDLAGVTGPDTQYF.

The sample holds a few counts of this clone. The chain joins TRBV7-2 to TRBJ1-2, with TRBD1 as a possible D gene (5 bases). With 1 base removed from V and 8 bases from J, the gap between germline ends came to 8 bases. There are 12 residues in the CDR3. The V gene's germline CDR1 is SGHTA and CDR2 FQGNSA. The CDR3 DNA follows: TGTGCCAGCAGCTTAGAAACAGGCGGCTACACCTTC. As protein: CASSLETGGYTF.

This sequence joins TRBV5-1 and TRBJ2-5; 7 positions agree with TRBD2. CDR1 SGHRS and CDR2 YFSETQ come from the germline V gene. J gave up 0 bases and V 1 base, and 6 bases lay outside the gene matches. The CDR3 length is 16 residues. The CDR3 bases are TGCGCCAGCAGCTTGAATCTAGCGGTAAACCAAGAGACCCAGTACTTC. Amino acids: CASSLNLAVNQETQYF.

This clone was recorded a few times. V is TRBV25-1 and J is TRBJ2-7, with TRBD1 matching over 11 bases. The CDR3 covers 15 residues. Germline V gene sequence: CDR1 MGHDK, CDR2 SYGVNS. The junction had 5 bases not matched to a gene; V was cut back by 4 bases and J by 3 bases. CDR3 coding DNA: TGTGCCAGCAGTGCCCCGGGACAGGGGGACTACGAGCAGTACTTC. Translation: CASSAPGQGDYEQYF.

Remarks on this clone: The identical CDR3 is also encoded by other nucleotide sequences in the sample. This chain joins TRBV29-1 and TRBJ1-1; a weak D match, TRBD1 (5 bases). The germline V and J ends were trimmed by 3 bases and 0 bases, with 8 bases remaining between them. The CDR3 is 13 residues long. In germline, CDR1 is SQVTM, CDR2 ANQGSEA. CDR3: CSVDQGMNTEAFF. CDR3 DNA sequence: TGCAGCGTTGATCAGGGCATGAACACTGAAGCTTTCTTT.

The chain joins TRBV6-5 to TRBJ2-5, with 7 bases that match TRBD1. Trimming at V came to 4 bases and at J to 5 bases, leaving 7 bases not matched to a gene. The CDR3 contains 14 residues. Germline CDR1 reads MNHEY; CDR2 reads SVGAGI. The CDR3 DNA sequence: TGTGCCAGCAGTTCCATGAGGGGGCGTGAGACCCAGTACTTC. Translated: CASSSMRGRETQYF.

The gene calls are TRBV19 and TRBJ2-5, with 8 bases lining up with TRBD2. The CDR3 totals 15 residues. Germline V gene sequence: CDR1 LNHDA, CDR2 SQIVND (reference sequence). Germline trimming cut 5 bases from V and 1 base from J; bases unmatched to any gene: 6. The CDR3 DNA reads TGTGCCAGTAGTCCCCCGGGAGGGGGCCAAGAGACCCAGTACTTC. Its protein product is CASSPPGGGQETQYF. The full variable domain, in which reference TRBV19 and TRBJ2-5 provide the parts outside the CDR3, is DGGITQSPKYLFRKEGQNVTLSCEQNLNHDAMYWYRQDPGQGLRLIYYSQIVNDFQKGDIAEGYSVSREKKESFPLTVTSAQKNPTAFYLCASSPPGGGQETQYFGPGTRLLVL.

This clone was found a few times. The CDR3 nucleotides read TGTGCCAGCAGCCCTCACCGAGGAGGGCCGGAAGGGGCTTTCTTT. Translation: CASSPHRGGPEGAFF. J is TRBJ1-1 and V is TRBV9; no reliable D call. The V gene's germline CDR1 is SGDLS and CDR2 YYNGEE. The CDR3 runs 15 residues. V lost 4 bases, J lost 11 bases, and 24 bases lay in between.